This TCR beta chain was obtained from a study of blood T cell repertoires in COVID-19. This CDR3 has 14 residues. V gave up 6 bases and J gave up 3 bases, with 14 bases separating them. In germline, CDR1 is SGHTA, CDR2 FQGTGA. Authors' methods: Estimation of nucleated cell counts relied on the amplification of reference gene primers. Here immunoSEQ multiplex PCR was the method, and the copy in TCRdb shows in-frame clones only, minus some. The V and J calls and the clone size are those of that table, but D and trimming were determined from the DNA. The table includes some 170,000 clones, roughly 80% detected once.

This clonotype was sampled from a woman in her 70s with acute or convalescent COVID-19. Sequencing was carried out using peripheral blood. The chain uses TRBV7-3 and TRBJ1-1; a possible D gene is TRBD1 (5 bases). The CDR3 loop is CASRFTGPDTEAFF. The CDR3 DNA is TGTGCCAGCAGGTTTACAGGACCGGACACTGAAGCTTTCTTT.